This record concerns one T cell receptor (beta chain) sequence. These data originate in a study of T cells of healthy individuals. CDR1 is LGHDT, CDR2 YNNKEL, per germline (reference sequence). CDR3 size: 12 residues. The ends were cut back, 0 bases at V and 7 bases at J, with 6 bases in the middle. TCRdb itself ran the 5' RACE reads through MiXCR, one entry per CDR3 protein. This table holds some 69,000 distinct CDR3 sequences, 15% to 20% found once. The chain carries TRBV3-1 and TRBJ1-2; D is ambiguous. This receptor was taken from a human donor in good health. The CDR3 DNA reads TGTGCCAGCAGCCAAGACCCGGGTGGCTACACCTTC. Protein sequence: CASSQDPGGYTF.